Presented here are 10 T cell receptor beta chains from one specimen sequenced in a study of OX40 agonist ivuxolimab in advanced cancers. Sequencing used immunoSEQ multiplex PCR; TCRdb keeps in-frame clones, though not all of them. The top ten clones hold roughly 0.44% of a sample with about 73,000 clones, approximately 90% of them seen once. The specimen comprised CD4+ or CD8+ T cells sorted from blood, sampled in a trial of the OX40 agonist ivuxolimab. Receptor source: an adult with an advanced solid tumor such as melanoma, head and neck, liver or kidney cancer.

The chain links TRBV4-1 to TRBJ1-5; D gene uncertain. Per germline, CDR1 MGHRA and CDR2 YSYEKL. CDR3 length: 14 residues. Trimming left V 3 bases short and J 5 bases short, with 11 bases between. CDR3 loop: CASSHSFSYQPQHF. The CDR3, as DNA: TGCGCCAGCAGCCACTCGTTCAGTTATCAGCCCCAGCATTTT.

The V gene is TRBV10-3, the J gene TRBJ2-5, with TRBD2 matching over 11 bases. Germline CDR1 ENHRY, CDR2 SYGVKD. The V and J ends lost 0 bases and 5 bases, in that order; junction bases with no gene match: 5. The CDR3 totals 16 residues. This CDR3 reads CAISESSGRAEETQYF. CDR3 nucleotides: TGTGCCATCAGTGAGTCTAGCGGGAGGGCCGAGGAGACCCAGTACTTC.

V gene TRBV18 combines with J gene TRBJ1-5, with D perhaps matching TRBD1 (6 bases). The V end lost 4 bases, the J end lost 5 bases, and 9 bases lay between the germline ends. Germline CDR1 is KGHSH and CDR2 is LQKENI. The CDR3 consists of 13 residues. In DNA, the CDR3 is TGTGCCAGCTCACTAGGGGGGGATCAGCCCCAGCATTTT. Translated, it gives CASSLGGDQPQHF.

The rearrangement links TRBV6-6 to TRBJ1-5; possible D gene TRBD1, 5 bases. CDR3 length equals 15 residues. CDR1 is MNHNY, CDR2 SVGAGI, per germline (reference sequence). Trimming stripped 7 bases from V and 3 bases from J, with 16 bases between. The CDR3: CASIEQAGINQPQHF. CDR3 in DNA: TGTGCCAGCATAGAACAGGCAGGGATCAATCAGCCCCAGCATTTT.

This chain connects TRBV19 to TRBJ1-2, with a tentative D call TRBD1 (6 bases). The CDR3 is 14 amino acids. Per germline, CDR1 LNHDA and CDR2 SQIVND (reference sequence). V lost 6 bases, J lost 4 bases, and 15 bases lay in between. CDR3 sequence (DNA): TGTGCCAGTAGGCCGGCAGGGGATACCTATGGCTACACCTTC. This encodes CASRPAGDTYGYTF.

The chain is built from TRBV5-4 and TRBJ1-2; D is unresolved. CDR3 length equals 13 residues. The germline gives CDR1 SGHNT, CDR2 YYREEE (reference sequence). Trimming shortened V by 4 bases and J by 4 bases, and 11 bases separated the two germline ends. CDR3 loop: CASSLDGSYGYTF. CDR3 sequence (DNA): TGTGCCAGCAGCCTAGACGGGTCCTATGGCTACACCTTC.

This chain links TRBV6-5 with TRBJ1-2; 7 bases are a match to TRBD1. In germline, CDR1 is MNHEY, CDR2 SVGAGI. Unmatched junction bases numbered 6, after V lost 0 bases and J lost 5 bases. The CDR3 has 15 residues. The DNA for the CDR3 is TGTGCCAGCAGTTACTCCGGACAGGTCGGGTATGGCTACACCTTC. Its translation is CASSYSGQVGYGYTF.

V is TRBV4-3 and J is TRBJ2-7, with TRBD1 identical over 9 bases. Per the germline V gene, CDR1 is LGHNA and CDR2 is YSLEER. The V segment lost 4 bases and the J segment 5 bases; nucleotides outside the gene matches: 6. This CDR3 region has 14 residues. The CDR3 sequence is CASSPGQGIHEQYF. As DNA, the CDR3 is TGCGCCAGCAGCCCCGGACAGGGGATCCACGAGCAGTACTTC.

The chain joins TRBV30 to TRBJ1-5; D gene ambiguous. The CDR3 runs 14 residues. V was cut by 3 bases and J by 2 bases, with 11 bases left in between. Germline V CDR1 and CDR2: GTSNPN, SVGIG (reference sequence). CDR3 in amino acids: CAWSSGQGNQPQHF. As DNA, the CDR3 is TGTGCCTGGAGCTCCGGCCAGGGCAATCAGCCCCAGCATTTT.

This chain links TRBV9 with TRBJ2-5, with D perhaps TRBD2 (6 bases). The CDR3 consists of 16 residues. The germline V gene encodes CDR1 SGDLS and CDR2 YYNGEE. With 0 bases removed from V and 2 bases from J, the gap between germline ends came to 14 bases. CDR3 nucleotide sequence: TGTGCCAGCAGCGTAGCCCCCATGGCGGGACAAGAGACCCAGTACTTC. It specifies CASSVAPMAGQETQYF.